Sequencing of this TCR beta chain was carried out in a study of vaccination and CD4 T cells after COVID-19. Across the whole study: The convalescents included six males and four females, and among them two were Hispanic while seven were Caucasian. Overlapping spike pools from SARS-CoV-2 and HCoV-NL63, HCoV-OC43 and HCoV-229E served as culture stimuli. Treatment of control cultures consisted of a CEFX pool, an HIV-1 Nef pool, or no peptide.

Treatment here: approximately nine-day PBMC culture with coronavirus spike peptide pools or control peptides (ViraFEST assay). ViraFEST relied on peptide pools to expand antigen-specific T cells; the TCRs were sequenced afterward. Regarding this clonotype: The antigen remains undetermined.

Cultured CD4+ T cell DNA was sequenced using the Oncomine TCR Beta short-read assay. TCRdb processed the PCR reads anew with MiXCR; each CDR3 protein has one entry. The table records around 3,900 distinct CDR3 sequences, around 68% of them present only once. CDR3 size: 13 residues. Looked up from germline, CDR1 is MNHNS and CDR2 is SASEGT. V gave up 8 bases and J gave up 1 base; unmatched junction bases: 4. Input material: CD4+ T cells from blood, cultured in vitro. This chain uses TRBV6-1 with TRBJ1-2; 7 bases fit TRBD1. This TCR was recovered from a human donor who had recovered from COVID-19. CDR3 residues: CASRRDSNYGYTF. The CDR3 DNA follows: TGTGCCAGCCGCCGGGACAGTAACTATGGCTACACCTTC.